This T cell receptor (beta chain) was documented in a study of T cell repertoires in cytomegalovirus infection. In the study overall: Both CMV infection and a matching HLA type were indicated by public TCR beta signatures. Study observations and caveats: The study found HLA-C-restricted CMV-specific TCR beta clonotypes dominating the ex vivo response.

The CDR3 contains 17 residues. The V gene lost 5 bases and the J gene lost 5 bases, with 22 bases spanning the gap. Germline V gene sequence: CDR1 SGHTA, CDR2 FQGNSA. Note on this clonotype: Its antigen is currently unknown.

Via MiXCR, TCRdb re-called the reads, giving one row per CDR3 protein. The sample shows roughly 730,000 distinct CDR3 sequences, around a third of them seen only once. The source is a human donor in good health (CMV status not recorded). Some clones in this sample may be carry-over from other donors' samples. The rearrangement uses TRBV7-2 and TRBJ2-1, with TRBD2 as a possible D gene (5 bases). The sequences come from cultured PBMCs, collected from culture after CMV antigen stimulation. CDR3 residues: CASSLSLRAANNNEQFF. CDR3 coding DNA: TGTGCCAGCAGCCTCTCCCTCAGAGCGGCCAACAACAATGAGCAGTTCTTC.